One and the same sample provided the 19 T cell receptor beta chains below, sequenced in a study of T cell repertoires in cytomegalovirus infection. Each CDR3 protein gets one entry after TCRdb re-called the reads with MiXCR. The repertoire holds about half a million distinct CDR3 sequences, around 35% seen once, with about 17% in the top ten. For these receptors, no antigen is known. The sample in question was cultured PBMCs, obtained from culture after CMV antigen stimulation. The origin of the receptors is a human donor in good health (CMV status not recorded). Some clones in this sample may be carry-over from other donors' samples.

The chain links TRBV7-2 to TRBJ2-3; 7 bases match TRBD2. V shed 5 bases and J 2 bases; nucleotides not matched to a gene: 4. CDR3 length equals 14 residues. Germline assignment: CDR1 SGHTA and CDR2 FQGNSA. The CDR3 loop reads CASSLREPTDTQYF. The CDR3 DNA sequence: TGTGCCAGCAGCCTGCGGGAGCCCACAGATACGCAGTATTTT.

The J gene is TRBJ2-7, the V gene TRBV6-2 or TRBV6-3; D unclear. V lost 2 bases and J lost 2, with 7 bases in between. This CDR3 has 13 residues. CDR1 MNHEY and CDR2 SVGEGT come from the germline V gene. The DNA for the CDR3 is TGTGCCAGCAGTTACGCGTCTACCTACGAGCAGTACTTC. This gives the protein CASSYASTYEQYF.

This clonotype was counted a few times. The rearrangement joins TRBV12-3 or TRBV12-4 to TRBJ2-1; 12 bases are a match to TRBD2. The CDR3 covers 15 residues. V shed 1 base, J shed 9 bases, and the junction held 4 bases outside the gene matches. For the CDR3, the DNA is TGTGCCAGCAGTTTAGACGGACTAGCGGGATCTGAGCAGTTCTTC. Its protein is CASSLDGLAGSEQFF.

This clonotype has only one observation. The rearrangement joins TRBV14 to TRBJ1-6, with unresolved D. The V gene lost 4 bases and the J gene lost 7 bases, with 11 bases spanning the gap. CDR1 and CDR2 from the germline V gene are SGHDN and FVKESK. The CDR3 length is 14 residues. CDR3 residues: CASSLWTENSPLHF. The CDR3 DNA follows: TGTGCCAGCAGCCTTTGGACGGAGAATTCACCCCTCCACTTT.

There are a few counts of this clonotype. CDR3 nucleotides: TGTGCCAGTAGTGGGGGCCTTCGTCGCAATGAGCAGTTCTTC. It encodes CASSGGLRRNEQFF. The chain carries TRBV19 and TRBJ2-1; perhaps TRBD1 as D (6 bases). CDR1 is LNHDA, CDR2 SQIVND, per germline (reference sequence). V gave up 5 bases and J gave up 6 bases, with 14 bases separating them. The CDR3 has 14 amino acids.

This clonotype appeared once. The rearrangement links TRBV12-3 or TRBV12-4 to TRBJ1-4; D may be TRBD1 (6 bases). CDR3 length equals 14 residues. The V gene lost 8 bases and the J gene lost 6 bases, with 16 bases spanning the gap. This CDR3 reads CASGGGALDEKLFF. For the CDR3, the DNA is TGTGCCAGCGGGGGCGGGGCCCTTGATGAAAAACTGTTTTTT.

The chain uses TRBV7-3 and TRBJ2-3; D unclear. V lost 5 bases to trimming and J lost 2 bases, with 11 bases between them. Germline CDR1 reads SGHTA; CDR2 reads FQGTGA. This CDR3 spans 14 amino acids. Here the CDR3 DNA reads TGTGCCAGCAGCCTCCTCGAGACCACAGATACGCAGTATTTT. Its protein product is CASSLLETTDTQYF.

The chain carries TRBV28 and TRBJ2-1; D possibly matches TRBD1 or TRBD2 (5 bases each). V lost 7 bases, J lost 7 bases, and 14 bases lay in between. The CDR3 has 13 amino acids. Germline V CDR1 and CDR2: MDHEN, SYDVKM. The CDR3: CASNQGRVNEQFF. CDR3 DNA sequence: TGTGCCAGCAACCAGGGACGGGTAAATGAGCAGTTCTTC.

This clonotype was seen a handful of times. The J gene is TRBJ2-7, the V gene TRBV28; TRBD2 matches 10 bases. V dropped 4 bases and J dropped 5; count of bases not matched to a gene: 5. The CDR3 consists of 14 residues. Germline CDR1 and CDR2: MDHEN and SYDVKM. The CDR3: CASSSGTSANEQYF. CDR3 DNA: TGTGCCAGCAGTTCCGGGACTAGCGCCAACGAGCAGTACTTC. Full variable domain (outside the CDR3, taken from reference TRBV28 and TRBJ2-7): DVKVTQSSRYLVKRTGEKVFLECVQDMDHENMFWYRQDPGLGLRLIYFSYDVKMKEKGDIPEGYSVSREKKERFSLILESASTNQTSMYLCASSSGTSANEQYFGPGTRLTVT.

CDR3 in DNA: TGCGCCAGCAGCCAAGTCACGGTATCCTCAGGCTACACCTTC. This sequence encodes CASSQVTVSSGYTF. This chain connects TRBV4-1 to TRBJ1-2, with D hard to call. Germline V gene data show CDR1 as MGHRA and CDR2 as YSYEKL. The CDR3 has 14 amino acids. V was shortened by 1 base and J by 8 bases, with 14 bases between the two germline ends.

This sequence joins TRBV5-1 and TRBJ1-3; D is possibly TRBD1 (6 bases). The CDR3 covers 15 residues. Trimming took 0 bases from V and 4 from J, leaving 11 bases between them. Germline values: CDR1 SGHRS, CDR2 YFSETQ. Here the CDR3 reads CASSLDRDSGNTIYF. In DNA, the CDR3 is TGCGCCAGCAGCTTGGACAGGGATTCCGGAAACACCATATATTTT.

This chain links TRBV9 with TRBJ1-2; D is uncertain. The CDR3 extends over 12 amino acids. V lost 4 bases and J 8 bases, leaving 12 bases between the germline ends. Germline loops: CDR1 SGDLS, CDR2 YYNGEE. This CDR3 is CASSPDTVGYTF. The CDR3 nucleotides are TGTGCCAGCAGCCCAGATACAGTCGGCTACACCTTC.

This chain uses TRBV6-5 with TRBJ1-2; 7 bases fit TRBD1. The junction had 6 bases not matched to a gene; V was cut back by 6 bases and J by 8 bases. The length of the CDR3 is 12 residues. The germline V gene encodes CDR1 MNHEY and CDR2 SVGAGI. The CDR3 DNA reads as TGTGCCAGCAGCACGACAGGGCTCGGCTACACCTTC. Its translation is CASSTTGLGYTF.

The chain carries TRBV12-3 or TRBV12-4 and TRBJ2-4, with D perhaps TRBD1 or TRBD2 (5 bases each). Trimming took off 5 bases at V and 3 bases at J, with 26 bases between the two ends. The CDR3 has 19 amino acids. The CDR3: CASSPNPGTRLWVKNIQYF. CDR3 sequence (DNA): TGTGCCAGCAGTCCCAATCCCGGGACCCGACTATGGGTCAAAAACATTCAGTACTTC.

This clonotype came up a few times. The gene calls are TRBV11-2 and TRBJ1-1, with D perhaps matching TRBD1 (6 bases). The CDR3 contains 18 residues. From germline, CDR1 is SGHAT and CDR2 FQNNGV. V dropped 0 bases and J dropped 4 bases, with 21 bases sitting between them. CDR3 sequence (DNA): TGTGCCAGCAGCTTAGATTGGGGGCGGGGGGCCTGGAGCACTGAAGCTTTCTTT. It codes for CASSLDWGRGAWSTEAFF. The full variable domain, with the rest looked up from reference TRBV11-2 and TRBJ1-1, is EAGVAQSPRYKIIEKRQSVAFWCNPISGHATLYWYQQILGQGPKLLIQFQNNGVVDDSQLPKDRFSAERLKGVDSTLKIQPAKLEDSAVYLCASSLDWGRGAWSTEAFFGQGTRLTVV.

The rearrangement uses TRBV12-3 or TRBV12-4 and TRBJ2-5; D call uncertain. The CDR3 is 15 amino acids. The V gene lost 6 bases and the J gene lost 4 bases, with 18 bases spanning the gap. CDR3 sequence (DNA): TGTGCCAGCAGCCTTGGCGAGTCGACTGGAGAGACCCAGTACTTC. Translated, it gives CASSLGESTGETQYF.

The sample holds many counts of this clonotype. The V call is TRBV6-6, the J call TRBJ2-3, with unresolved D. CDR3 length: 12 residues. The germline V gene has CDR1 MNHNY and CDR2 SVGAGI (reference sequence). With 5 bases removed from V and 4 bases from J, the gap between germline ends came to 7 bases. CDR3 DNA sequence: TGTGCCAGCAGTCCCTCGGCAGATACGCAGTATTTT. This gives the protein CASSPSADTQYF.

The V call is TRBV7-2, the J call TRBJ2-2; the D gene is possibly TRBD1 (5 bases). The V gene lost 2 bases and the J gene lost 6 bases, with 10 bases spanning the gap. Germline V lookup: CDR1 SGHTA, CDR2 FQGNSA. This CDR3 is built from 14 residues. CDR3 DNA: TGTGCCAGCAGCTTAACCAGGGTTCCCGGGGAGCTGTTTTTT. It is translated as CASSLTRVPGELFF. Based on the CDR3 plus reference TRBV7-2 and TRBJ2-2, the full variable domain is GAGVSQSPSNKVTEKGKDVELRCDPISGHTALYWYRQSLGQGLEFLIYFQGNSAPDKSGLPSDRFSAERTGGSVSTLTIQRTQQEDSAVYLCASSLTRVPGELFFGEGSRLTVL.

The DNA for the CDR3 is TGCGCCAGCAGCTTGGAGGCTCTCTACAATGAGCAGTTCTTC. Protein product: CASSLEALYNEQFF. The J gene is TRBJ2-1, the V gene TRBV5-1; D call uncertain. The ends were cut back, 0 bases at V and 3 bases at J, with 7 bases in the middle. The CDR3 contains 14 residues. The germline CDR1 and CDR2 sequences are SGHRS and YFSETQ.